These 9 T cell receptor beta chains originate from one sample sequenced in a study of low-dose radiotherapy and immunotherapy resistance in tumors. Gene-specific TRAV and TRBV primers were used for first-strand cDNA, covering alpha and beta chains. A constant-region primer paired with the V-primer adapter amplified TCRs over about 19 PCR cycles. Via MiXCR, TCRdb re-called the reads, giving one row per CDR3 protein. The repertoire holds around 9,800 distinct CDR3 sequences, with around 75% as singletons. The receptor set was obtained from a human donor with advanced metastatic prostate, ovarian, gallbladder or colorectal cancer (not recorded which). This table probably holds off-target reads from a library built for another chain.

The rearrangement uses TRBV7-9 and TRBJ2-1; 7 nucleotides match TRBD2. This CDR3 comprises 15 residues. The ends lost 3 bases at V and 2 bases at J; junction bases unmatched: 4. The V gene's germline CDR1 is SEHNR and CDR2 FQNEAQ (reference sequence). DNA for the CDR3: TGTGCCAGCAGCTTGGCGGGAGCGGCCTACAATGAGCAGTTCTTC. Translating gives CASSLAGAAYNEQFF.

This chain connects TRBV18 to TRBJ2-7; TRBD1 might be the D (6 bases). Germline V gene data show CDR1 as KGHSH and CDR2 as LQKENI. The CDR3 is made up of 14 amino acids. V was cut by 3 bases and J by 6 bases, with 15 bases left in between. CDR3 sequence (DNA): TGTGCCAGCTCACCGGGTGGGGGCAAGCTCGAGCAGTACTTC. Its protein product is CASSPGGGKLEQYF.

The genes are TRBV7-9 and TRBJ2-3; 11 bases match TRBD2. The germline gives CDR1 SEHNR, CDR2 FQNEAQ (reference sequence). With V trimmed by 5 bases and J by 6 bases, 10 bases remained unmatched. The CDR3 contains 16 residues. CDR3 in DNA: TGTGCCAGCAGCACCGGACTAGCGGGTCTTCGGGATACGCAGTATTTT. Protein sequence: CASSTGLAGLRDTQYF.

This chain connects TRBV6-2 or TRBV6-3 to TRBJ1-1; no clear D gene. Germline V gives CDR1 MNHEY, CDR2 SVGEGT. The ends were cut back, 10 bases at V and 1 base at J, with 16 bases in the middle. The CDR3 has 14 amino acids. The CDR3 coding sequence is TGTGCCATCACCGGAGATTTCGGGAACACTGAAGCTTTCTTT. This gives the protein CAITGDFGNTEAFF.

V usage is TRBV25-1 and J usage is TRBJ2-1, with D possibly TRBD2 on 6 matching bases. The CDR3 runs 16 residues. Trimming stripped 5 bases from V and 4 bases from J, with 18 bases between. From germline, CDR1 is MGHDK and CDR2 SYGVNS. The CDR3 is CASSLLSGGLYNEQFF. In nucleotides, the CDR3 is TGTGCCAGCAGTCTCCTGTCCGGGGGTTTATACAATGAGCAGTTCTTC.

The chain carries TRBV28 and TRBJ2-3; D is unclear. The V gene lost 3 bases and the J gene lost 4 bases, with 8 bases spanning the gap. This CDR3 has 13 amino acids. Germline lookup yields CDR1 MDHEN and CDR2 SYDVKM. The CDR3 bases are TGTGCCAGCAGTTTTGAACTGCCAGATACGCAGTATTTT. It specifies CASSFELPDTQYF.

In its sample, this clonotype was seen a few times. J is TRBJ2-2 and V is TRBV5-1; the D gene is possibly TRBD2 (5 bases). The germline gives CDR1 SGHRS, CDR2 YFSETQ. V was pared by 5 bases and J by 1 base, with 6 bases between. CDR3 length: 13 amino acids. CDR3 in amino acids: CASSGGNTGELFF. The DNA for the CDR3 is TGCGCCAGCAGTGGAGGGAACACCGGGGAGCTGTTTTTT. Filled out from reference TRBV5-1 and TRBJ2-2, the complete variable domain reads KAGVTQTPRYLIKTRGQQVTLSCSPISGHRSVSWYQQTPGQGLQFLFEYFSETQRNKGNFPGRFSGRQFSNSRSEMNVSTLELGDSALYLCASSGGNTGELFFGEGSRLTVL.

The chain carries TRBV5-1 and TRBJ2-7, with 7 bases aligning to TRBD2. J gave up 2 bases and V 2 bases, and 7 bases lay outside the gene matches. CDR1 and CDR2 (germline): SGHRS, YFSETQ. The CDR3 spans 15 residues. CDR3 nucleotides: TGCGCCAGCAGCTTCGGCGGCGCGGGAGCCTACGAGCAGTACTTC. Protein: CASSFGGAGAYEQYF. Drawing the rest from reference TRBV5-1 and TRBJ2-7, the complete variable domain is KAGVTQTPRYLIKTRGQQVTLSCSPISGHRSVSWYQQTPGQGLQFLFEYFSETQRNKGNFPGRFSGRQFSNSRSEMNVSTLELGDSALYLCASSFGGAGAYEQYFGPGTRLTVT.

The CDR3 loop reads CASSLESDFYGYTF. CDR3 DNA sequence: TGCGCCAGCAGCTTGGAGAGTGACTTCTATGGCTACACCTTC. This chain connects TRBV5-1 to TRBJ1-2; D is unresolved. CDR1 is SGHRS and CDR2 is YFSETQ in the germline V gene. V was pared by 0 bases and J by 4 bases, with 10 bases between. CDR3 length equals 14 residues.